Following are 15 T cell receptor beta chains from one sample sequenced in a study of T cell repertoires in cytomegalovirus infection. No antigen has been identified for these receptors. TCRdb called the reads again in MiXCR, with one record for every CDR3 protein. The sample yields 800,000 to 950,000 distinct CDR3 sequences, approximately 32% seen once. The material was cultured CD8+ T cells from PBMCs, obtained from culture after CMV antigen stimulation. The origin of the receptors is a human donor in good health (CMV status not recorded). Some clones in this sample may be carry-over from other donors' samples.

V and J are TRBV6-2 or TRBV6-3 and TRBJ2-3; TRBD2 matches at 10 bases. With V trimmed by 5 bases and J by 2 bases, 7 bases remained unmatched. Looked up from germline, CDR1 is MNHEY and CDR2 is SVGEGT. CDR3 length: 16 residues. CDR3 loop: CASSNLAGDSTDTQYF. The CDR3 coding sequence is TGTGCCAGCAGTAACCTAGCGGGGGACTCCACAGATACGCAGTATTTT.

This clonotype has a count of ten or more. The rearrangement joins TRBV6-2 or TRBV6-3 to TRBJ2-7; D remains unclear. Trimming took 4 bases from V and 3 from J, leaving 16 bases between them. Per the germline V gene, CDR1 is MNHEY and CDR2 is SVGEGT. This CDR3 region has 15 residues. CDR3 bases: TGTGCCAGCAGTTCCCCCGACAAAACCCTCTACGAGCAGTACGTC. Translating gives CASSSPDKTLYEQYV.

V is TRBV10-1 and J is TRBJ2-4, with 7 positions matching TRBD1. Per the germline V gene, CDR1 is WNHNN and CDR2 is SYGVQD (reference sequence). Trimming at V came to 5 bases and at J to 6 bases, leaving 4 bases not matched to a gene. This CDR3 spans 13 amino acids. The CDR3 sequence is CASSRGLGNIQYF. The CDR3 DNA sequence: TGCGCCAGCAGTAGGGGGCTCGGAAACATTCAGTACTTC.

The rearrangement links TRBV5-6 to TRBJ1-4; 7 bases are shared with TRBD1. V lost 4 bases and J lost 0; bases outside the gene matches: 6. CDR3 length: 16 residues. The germline V gene has CDR1 SGHDT and CDR2 YYEEEE. CDR3 in amino acids: CASSLGQEATNEKLFF. The CDR3 DNA is TGTGCCAGCAGCCTCGGACAGGAAGCAACTAATGAAAAACTGTTTTTT.

In its sample, this clonotype was seen many times. This sequence joins TRBV6-1 and TRBJ1-1; D is unclear. V lost 6 bases to trimming and J lost 0 bases, with 14 bases between them. In germline, CDR1 is MNHNS, CDR2 SASEGT. The CDR3 contains 15 residues. The CDR3 is CASSMPRTMNTEAFF. The CDR3 bases are TGTGCCAGCAGCATGCCGCGGACCATGAACACTGAAGCTTTCTTT.

The chain uses TRBV14 and TRBJ2-7; unclear D gene. V was cut by 1 base and J by 4 bases, with 8 bases left in between. CDR1 and CDR2 (germline): SGHDN, FVKESK. This CDR3 has 13 residues. CDR3 DNA sequence: TGTGCCAGCAGCCAAGTGTTTTGGTACGAGCAGTACTTC. It translates to CASSQVFWYEQYF.

V gene TRBV7-2 combines with J gene TRBJ1-6; D remains unclear. Germline values: CDR1 SGHTA, CDR2 FQGNSA. Trimming took off 1 base at V and 9 bases at J, with 7 bases between the two ends. The CDR3 length is 13 residues. The CDR3 DNA reads TGTGCCAGCAGCTTAGTAGCGCGTTCACCCCTCCACTTT. This gives the protein CASSLVARSPLHF.

The V call is TRBV5-4, the J call TRBJ2-2, with D unresolved. Germline V CDR1 and CDR2: SGHNT, YYREEE (reference sequence). V lost 0 bases and J lost 1, with 10 bases in between. CDR3 length equals 16 residues. The DNA of the CDR3 is TGTGCCAGCAGCTTGGTGCCGTCGTGGAACACCGGGGAGCTGTTTTTT. This encodes CASSLVPSWNTGELFF.

Ten or more counts support this clonotype. The chain carries TRBV7-6 and TRBJ1-5; 9 bases are a match to TRBD1. This CDR3 has 15 amino acids. The germline V gene encodes CDR1 SGHVS and CDR2 FNYEAQ. With 4 bases clipped from V and 2 bases from J, the junction kept 3 bases outside the gene matches. CDR3 DNA sequence: TGTGCCAGCAGCTCTAGGACAGGGGGCAATCAGCCCCAGCATTTT. It is translated as CASSSRTGGNQPQHF.

The V gene is TRBV12-5, the J gene TRBJ1-6, with D unclear. The CDR3 has 15 residues. V lost 2 bases, J lost 9 bases, and 14 bases lay in between. The germline CDR1 and CDR2 sequences are LGHNT and FRNRAP. The CDR3 protein is CASGLNSPIGSPLHF. The CDR3 coding sequence is TGTGCTAGTGGTTTGAACAGCCCCATTGGTTCACCCCTCCACTTT.

This clonotype was counted between two and nine times. The chain carries TRBV7-6 and TRBJ1-2, with 10 bases lining up with TRBD1. V was clipped by 5 bases and J by 5 bases; unmatched bases: 8. The length of the CDR3 is 15 residues. CDR1 and CDR2 (germline): SGHVS, FNYEAQ. The CDR3 spells CASSRSGTGVYGYTF. The CDR3 nucleotides are TGTGCCAGCAGCCGATCCGGGACAGGGGTTTATGGCTACACCTTC.

This clonotype has a handful of counts. The gene calls are TRBV12-3 or TRBV12-4 and TRBJ2-5, with 13 bases matching TRBD2. The V and J ends lost 6 bases and 3 bases, in that order; junction bases with no gene match: 4. The CDR3 runs to 15 residues. In DNA, the CDR3 is TGTGCCAGCAGCACCGGGACTAGCGGGAAAGAGACCCAGTACTTC. It specifies CASSTGTSGKETQYF.

This clonotype has only a few counts. J is TRBJ2-1 and V is TRBV4-1; weak D call: TRBD2 (6 bases). The CDR3 covers 15 residues. Per the germline V gene, CDR1 is MGHRA and CDR2 is YSYEKL. V was clipped by 0 bases and J by 6 bases, with 12 bases between them. The CDR3 DNA is TGCGCCAGCAGCCAAGATTCGCTAGCGCCCAATGAGCAGTTCTTC. Its translation: CASSQDSLAPNEQFF.

This clonotype showed up many times. Relative to the germline gene, one junction end is altered; a read error may explain this. The chain couples TRBV19 to TRBJ2-1; possibly TRBD2 for D (6 bases). Germline CDR1 is LNHDA and CDR2 is SQIVND (reference sequence). The CDR3 spans 15 residues. The CDR3 here is CASSIGTPTYNEQFF. CDR3 nucleotide sequence: TGTGCCAGCAGTATCGGGACTCCCACCTACAATGAGCAGTTCTTC.

This clonotype was picked up a small number of times. This rearrangement joins TRBV6-2 or TRBV6-3 to TRBJ2-2; D is perhaps TRBD1 or TRBD2 (5 bases each). The germline CDR1 and CDR2 sequences are MNHEY and SVGEGT. This CDR3 is built from 15 residues. The CDR3 bases are TGTGCAGTCGAAGAGGGACGGTCTAACACCGGGGAGCTGTTTTTT. Its translation is CAVEEGRSNTGELFF.